One and the same sample provided the 28 T cell receptor beta chains below, sequenced in a study of human thymus T cells. The table came from immunoSEQ multiplex PCR; TCRdb's copy has only in-frame clones and leaves some out. The sample lists some 46,000 clones, over 85% occurring once. The sample consisted of blood. These receptor sequences come from a boy in the first two years of life with a congenital heart defect but otherwise immunologically healthy.

The J gene is TRBJ2-3, the V gene TRBV7-3; 7 positions agree with TRBD2. The germline V gene has CDR1 SGHTA and CDR2 FQGTGA. The junction had 3 bases not matched to a gene; V was cut back by 4 bases and J by 2 bases. CDR3 size: 14 residues. The CDR3 nucleotides are TGTGCCAGCAGCTCTAGCGGCTTCACAGATACGCAGTATTTT. This gives the protein CASSSSGFTDTQYF. Supplemented by reference TRBV7-3 and TRBJ2-3, the full variable domain reads GAGVSQTPSNKVTEKGKYVELRCDPISGHTALYWYRQSLGQGPEFLIYFQGTGAADDSGLPNDRFFAVRPEGSVSTLKIQRTERGDSAVYLCASSSSGFTDTQYFGPGTRLTVL.

This clone has only one observation. V and J are TRBV5-1 and TRBJ1-1; D is unresolved. V lost 4 bases to trimming and J lost 5 bases, with 12 bases between them. The germline CDR1 and CDR2 sequences are SGHRS and YFSETQ. The CDR3 spans 13 residues. CDR3 bases: TGCGCCAGCAGCCCGAGTTCGAGGACTGAAGCTTTCTTT. It is translated as CASSPSSRTEAFF.

The gene calls are TRBV27 and TRBJ2-3; D gene ambiguous. Between the trimmed V and J ends, which lost 0 bases and 2 bases, there was a span of 6 bases. This CDR3 contains 14 residues. Germline V gene lookup returns CDR1 MNHEY and CDR2 SMNVEV (reference sequence). CDR3 nucleotides: TGTGCCAGCAGTTTATCTGTGGTCACAGATACGCAGTATTTT. Amino acids: CASSLSVVTDTQYF.

The genes are TRBV20-1 and TRBJ2-5; perhaps TRBD2 as D (5 bases). The CDR3 has 11 amino acids. The germline V gene encodes CDR1 DFQATT and CDR2 SNEGSKA (reference sequence). V lost 1 base and J lost 5, with 5 bases in between. The CDR3 DNA is TGCAGTGCTAGAGGAGGGGAGACCCAGTACTTC. Amino acid sequence: CSARGGETQYF.

The rearrangement joins TRBV7-9 to TRBJ1-2, with a weak D call TRBD1 (5 bases). V shed 5 bases and J shed 4 bases, with 11 bases lying between them. The CDR3 loop spans 13 amino acids. Per the germline V gene, CDR1 is SEHNR and CDR2 is FQNEAQ (reference sequence). CDR3: CASSSRDLYGYTF. Here the CDR3 DNA reads TGTGCCAGCAGCAGCCGGGACCTCTATGGCTACACCTTC.

This chain joins TRBV7-2 and TRBJ1-1, with TRBD1 identical over 10 bases. Trimming cost V 4 bases and J 2 bases; bases outside gene matches: 10. The CDR3 covers 17 residues. Germline CDR1 SGHTA, CDR2 FQGNSA. CDR3 sequence reads: CASSSRLDRGRNTEAFF. In DNA form, the CDR3 reads TGTGCCAGCAGCTCAAGACTAGACAGGGGGCGAAACACTGAAGCTTTCTTT.

This chain links TRBV28 with TRBJ1-2; weak D call: TRBD1 (6 bases). The CDR3 consists of 14 residues. Germline loops: CDR1 MDHEN, CDR2 SYDVKM. The V end lost 6 bases, the J end lost 2 bases, and 13 bases lay between the germline ends. CDR3: CASSPGGANYGYTF. The CDR3 nucleotides read TGTGCCAGCAGCCCTGGGGGGGCCAACTATGGCTACACCTTC.

V usage is TRBV27 and J usage is TRBJ1-2, with D hard to call. Trimming pared 1 base from V and 7 bases from J, leaving 10 bases between. The CDR3 length is 13 residues. Germline lookup yields CDR1 MNHEY and CDR2 SMNVEV (reference sequence). As DNA, the CDR3 is TGTGCCAGCAGTTTATGGGAAGGGTTTGGCTACACCTTC. Amino acid sequence: CASSLWEGFGYTF.

CDR3 sequence reads: CASSFRPLWRGGLRDTQYF. CDR3 nucleotides: TGTGCCAGCAGCTTTCGCCCCCTTTGGCGGGGGGGCCTTAGAGATACGCAGTATTTT. The rearrangement joins TRBV11-3 to TRBJ2-3; 9 nucleotides line up with TRBD2. J was trimmed by 5 bases and V by 3 bases; bases with no gene match: 18. Germline CDR1 SGHNT, CDR2 YENEEA. This CDR3 comprises 19 residues.

The V gene is TRBV5-6, the J gene TRBJ2-7, with D unclear. The CDR3 covers 12 residues. CDR1 and CDR2 (germline): SGHDT, YYEEEE. Trimming shortened V by 0 bases and J by 7 bases, and 8 bases separated the two germline ends. The CDR3 coding sequence is TGTGCCAGCAGCTTGGCGACGAGTGAGCAGTACTTC. It is translated as CASSLATSEQYF.

V and J are TRBV7-6 and TRBJ2-2, with unresolved D. V was shortened by 1 base and J by 4 bases, with 7 bases between the two germline ends. This CDR3 contains 14 residues. Germline CDR1 SGHVS, CDR2 FNYEAQ. This CDR3 reads CASSLGVVTGELFF. CDR3 coding DNA: TGTGCCAGCAGCTTAGGGGTAGTCACCGGGGAGCTGTTTTTT. The whole variable domain, remainder taken from reference TRBV7-6 and TRBJ2-2, is GAGVSQSPRYKVTKRGQDVALRCDPISGHVSLYWYRQALGQGPEFLTYFNYEAQQDKSGLPNDRFSAERPEGSISTLTIQRTEQRDSAMYRCASSLGVVTGELFFGEGSRLTVL.

This chain uses TRBV28 with TRBJ1-5, with D unresolved. This CDR3 spans 13 amino acids. V shed 4 bases and J shed 4 bases, with 8 bases lying between them. The germline V gene encodes CDR1 MDHEN and CDR2 SYDVKM. The CDR3 DNA follows: TGTGCCAGCAGTTCTAGGAGAAATCAGCCCCAGCATTTT. As protein: CASSSRRNQPQHF.

The chain is built from TRBV5-1 and TRBJ2-3, with 8 positions matching TRBD1. Losses at the gene ends were 2 bases for V and 6 bases for J; bases not matched to a gene: 5. This CDR3 comprises 14 residues. Germline V gene sequence: CDR1 SGHRS, CDR2 YFSETQ. The chain's CDR3 is CASSFRRGRDTQYF. CDR3 sequence (DNA): TGCGCCAGCAGCTTTCGCAGGGGGCGTGATACGCAGTATTTT.

CDR3 region: CASSSGARGPEAFF. The DNA of the CDR3 is TGTGCCAGCAGCTCCGGTGCGAGGGGGCCTGAAGCTTTCTTT. The chain couples TRBV7-2 to TRBJ1-1, with TRBD1 matching 7 bases. The CDR3 has 14 residues. The J segment lost 6 bases and the V segment lost 4 bases, leaving 8 bases of the junction unmatched. Per germline, CDR1 SGHTA and CDR2 FQGNSA.

The chain joins TRBV6-1 to TRBJ1-3; tentative D call: TRBD1 (5 bases). From germline, CDR1 is MNHNS and CDR2 SASEGT. The germline V and J ends were trimmed by 7 bases and 4 bases, with 14 bases remaining between them. CDR3 length: 14 residues. CDR3 region: CASTEQVGGNTIYF. The CDR3 DNA is TGTGCCAGCACCGAACAGGTGGGGGGAAACACCATATATTTT.

This chain links TRBV9 with TRBJ2-2; 8 positions agree with TRBD2. Trimming cost V 1 base and J 0 bases; bases outside gene matches: 5. Germline V CDR1 and CDR2: SGDLS, YYNGEE. The CDR3 extends over 17 amino acids. CDR3 nucleotides: TGTGCCAGCAGCGTAACCCGGACTAGCCCGAACACCGGGGAGCTGTTTTTT. Amino acids: CASSVTRTSPNTGELFF.

The V gene is TRBV6-5, the J gene TRBJ1-1; no definite D call. CDR1 is MNHEY and CDR2 is SVGAGI in the germline V gene. This CDR3 spans 11 amino acids. The V and J ends lost 0 bases and 14 bases respectively, with 10 bases between them. CDR3 nucleotides: TGTGCCAGCAGTTACTCCCGGGAGGCCTTCTTT. The encoded protein is CASSYSREAFF.

CDR3 DNA sequence: TGTGCCAGCAGCAAGACAGGGAACACTGAAGCTTTCTTT. It is translated as CASSKTGNTEAFF. V usage is TRBV21-1 and J usage is TRBJ1-1; the D segment call TRBD1 is taken from the table without a DNA check. TRBV21-1 is termed a pseudogene. The CDR3 is made up of 13 amino acids.

In nucleotides, the CDR3 is TGCGCCAGCAGCTCAGGCAGCTCCTATAATTCACCCCTCCACTTT. It codes for CASSSGSSYNSPLHF. The chain carries TRBV4-3 and TRBJ1-6; D gene uncertain. V lost 5 bases and J lost 0, with 8 bases in between. The length of the CDR3 is 15 residues. Germline CDR1 LGHNA, CDR2 YSLEER.

V is TRBV2 and J is TRBJ2-7; 8 nucleotides agree with TRBD2. This CDR3 has 15 residues. Unmatched junction bases numbered 11, after V lost 4 bases and J lost 6 bases. Germline V gene lookup returns CDR1 SNHLY and CDR2 FYNNEI. Here the CDR3 reads CASSVGGAGIREQYF. In nucleotides, the CDR3 is TGTGCCAGCAGTGTCGGGGGGGCCGGGATCCGCGAGCAGTACTTC.

The rearrangement uses TRBV5-8 and TRBJ1-1; D is unclear. V lost 4 bases, J lost 0 bases, and 7 bases lay in between. The CDR3 extends over 13 amino acids. CDR1 and CDR2 from the germline V gene are SGHTS and YDEGEE. This chain's CDR3 is CASSTDLNTEAFF. The CDR3 region has the DNA TGTGCCAGCAGCACCGACCTGAACACTGAAGCTTTCTTT.

This chain connects TRBV18 to TRBJ2-3; 9 nucleotides align to TRBD2. The germline gives CDR1 KGHSH, CDR2 LQKENI. Germline trimming cut 3 bases from V and 6 bases from J; bases unmatched to any gene: 7. This CDR3 comprises 15 residues. The CDR3 reads CASSPERGAVDTQYF. The CDR3 DNA is TGTGCCAGCTCACCTGAGCGGGGGGCGGTGGATACGCAGTATTTT.

The chain links TRBV10-1 to TRBJ2-1, with TRBD2 matching 9 bases. Unmatched junction bases numbered 3, after V lost 9 bases and J lost 9 bases. This CDR3 comprises 11 residues. Germline V gives CDR1 WNHNN, CDR2 SYGVQD (reference sequence). DNA of the CDR3: TGCGCCAGAGGGACTAGCACTGAGCAGTTCTTC. Amino acid sequence: CARGTSTEQFF.

The chain has TRBV7-9 and TRBJ2-5; 7 bases are shared with TRBD1. The germline V gene encodes CDR1 SEHNR and CDR2 FQNEAQ (reference sequence). The CDR3 extends over 15 amino acids. Trimming removed 5 bases from V and 0 bases from J; junction bases left unmatched: 6. The CDR3 loop is CASSPDRAYQETQYF. DNA of the CDR3: TGTGCCAGCAGCCCCGACAGGGCTTACCAAGAGACCCAGTACTTC.

The chain employs TRBV29-1 and TRBJ1-2, with D possibly being TRBD1 (5 bases). The length of the CDR3 is 11 residues. From germline, CDR1 is SQVTM and CDR2 ANQGSEA. V was cut by 1 base and J by 7 bases, with 7 bases left in between. DNA for the CDR3: TGCAGCGTTGAAGCTGGGGGTGGCTACACCTTC. Translated: CSVEAGGGYTF.

This chain uses TRBV10-3 with TRBJ1-5, with D hard to call. The CDR3 has 9 amino acids. Trimming took off 7 bases at V and 11 bases at J, with 6 bases between the two ends. The germline gives CDR1 ENHRY, CDR2 SYGVKD. CDR3 sequence (DNA): TGTGCCATCACCGAAGCCCAGCATTTT. It yields the protein CAITEAQHF.

The V call is TRBV15, the J call TRBJ2-7; D is undetermined. The germline V and J ends were trimmed by 0 bases and 3 bases, with 6 bases remaining between them. The germline CDR1 and CDR2 sequences are LNHNV and YYDKDF (reference sequence). This CDR3 region has 13 residues. CDR3 protein: CATSRDRGYEQYF. DNA of the CDR3: TGTGCCACCAGCAGAGATCGAGGCTACGAGCAGTACTTC.

The chain employs TRBV9 and TRBJ2-5, with 8 bases fitting TRBD2. V was clipped by 0 bases and J by 4 bases; unmatched bases: 2. The CDR3 is 14 amino acids. The V gene's germline CDR1 is SGDLS and CDR2 YYNGEE. The CDR3 DNA reads as TGTGCCAGCAGCGTAGCGGGGGGGCCAGAGACCCAGTACTTC. This sequence encodes CASSVAGGPETQYF.